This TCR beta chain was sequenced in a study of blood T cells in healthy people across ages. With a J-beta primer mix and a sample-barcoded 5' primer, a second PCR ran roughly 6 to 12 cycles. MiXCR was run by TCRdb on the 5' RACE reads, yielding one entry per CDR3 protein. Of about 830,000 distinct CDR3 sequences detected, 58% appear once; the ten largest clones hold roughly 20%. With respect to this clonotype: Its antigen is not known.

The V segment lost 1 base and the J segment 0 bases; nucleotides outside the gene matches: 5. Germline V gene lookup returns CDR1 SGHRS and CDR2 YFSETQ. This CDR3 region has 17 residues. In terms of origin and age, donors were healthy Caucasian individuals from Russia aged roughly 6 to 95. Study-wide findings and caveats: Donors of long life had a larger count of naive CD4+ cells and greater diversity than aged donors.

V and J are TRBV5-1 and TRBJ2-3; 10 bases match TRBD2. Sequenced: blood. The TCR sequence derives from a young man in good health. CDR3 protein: CASSLSLAGVSTDTQYF. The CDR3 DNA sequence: TGCGCCAGCAGCTTGAGTCTAGCGGGAGTCAGCACAGATACGCAGTATTTT.